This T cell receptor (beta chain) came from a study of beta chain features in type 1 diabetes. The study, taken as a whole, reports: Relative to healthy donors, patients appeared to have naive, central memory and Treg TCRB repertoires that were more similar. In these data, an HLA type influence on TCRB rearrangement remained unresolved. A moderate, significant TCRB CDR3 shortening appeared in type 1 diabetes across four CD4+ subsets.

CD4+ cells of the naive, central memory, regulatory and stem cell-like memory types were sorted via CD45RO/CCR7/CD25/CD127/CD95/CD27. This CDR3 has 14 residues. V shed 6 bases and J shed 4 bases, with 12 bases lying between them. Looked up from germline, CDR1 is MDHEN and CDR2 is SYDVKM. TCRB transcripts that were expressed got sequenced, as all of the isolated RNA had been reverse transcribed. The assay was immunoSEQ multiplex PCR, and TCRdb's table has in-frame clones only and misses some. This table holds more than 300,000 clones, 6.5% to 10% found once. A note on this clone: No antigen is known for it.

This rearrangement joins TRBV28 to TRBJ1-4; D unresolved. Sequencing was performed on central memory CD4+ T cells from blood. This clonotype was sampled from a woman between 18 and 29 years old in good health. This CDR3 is CASSPGGRNEKLFF. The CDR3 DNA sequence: TGTGCCAGCAGCCCGGGTGGGCGTAATGAAAAACTGTTTTTT.